One TCR beta chain is described in this entry. The sample comes from a study of blood T cell repertoires in COVID-19. Here immunoSEQ multiplex PCR was the method, and the copy in TCRdb shows in-frame clones only, minus some. Here the sample spans 200,000 to 250,000 clones, 80% being singletons. The CDR3 has 16 amino acids. V was clipped by 4 bases and J by 0 bases; unmatched bases: 6. Germline CDR1 and CDR2: SNHLY and FYNNEI. This receptor was obtained from a woman aged 65 to 85 with acute or convalescent COVID-19. This chain uses TRBV2 with TRBJ2-1; 7 bases line up with TRBD2. Sequencing was performed on peripheral blood. The DNA for the CDR3 is TGTGCCAGCAGTGGTGATAGCGGGTTCTCCTACAATGAGCAGTTCTTC. Protein product: CASSGDSGFSYNEQFF.